Reported below is one TCR beta chain. RNA transcripts provided the source from which TCR beta CDR3 regions were amplified. First-round RT-PCR targeting the TCR CDR3 was performed with the HTBI primer set. TCRdb redid the calling of the multiplex PCR reads with MiXCR, one entry per CDR3 protein. Among over 500,000 distinct CDR3 sequences listed, approximately 49% were seen once. Between the trimmed V and J ends, which lost 0 bases and 5 bases, there was a span of 10 bases. The germline CDR1 and CDR2 sequences are SGHTA and FQGNSA. This CDR3 is 15 amino acids long. These data originate in a study of T cells in Graves' hyperthyroidism and ophthalmopathy.

The sample taken for sequencing was peripheral blood or thyroid tissue (not recorded which). The rearrangement joins TRBV7-2 to TRBJ2-2; D is unresolved. This receptor was taken from an adult woman with Graves' disease, either hyperthyroidism or ophthalmopathy (not recorded which). The chain's CDR3 is CASSLAMGKTGELFF. As DNA, the CDR3 is TGTGCCAGCAGCTTAGCGATGGGGAAAACCGGGGAGCTGTTTTTT.